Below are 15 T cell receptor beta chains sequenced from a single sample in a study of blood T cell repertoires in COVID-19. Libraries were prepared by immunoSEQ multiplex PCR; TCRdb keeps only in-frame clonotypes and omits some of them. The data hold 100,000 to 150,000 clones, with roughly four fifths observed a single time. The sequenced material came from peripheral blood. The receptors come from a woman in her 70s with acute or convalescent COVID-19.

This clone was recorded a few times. The CDR3 protein is CASSAAGRGPTQYF. DNA for the CDR3: TGCGCCAGCAGCGCGGCAGGGCGAGGACCGACCCAGTACTTC. This sequence joins TRBV4-1 and TRBJ2-5; D might be TRBD1 (5 bases). Germline CDR1 is MGHRA and CDR2 is YSYEKL. Trimming removed 5 bases at V and 7 bases at J, with 17 bases between. This CDR3 comprises 14 residues.

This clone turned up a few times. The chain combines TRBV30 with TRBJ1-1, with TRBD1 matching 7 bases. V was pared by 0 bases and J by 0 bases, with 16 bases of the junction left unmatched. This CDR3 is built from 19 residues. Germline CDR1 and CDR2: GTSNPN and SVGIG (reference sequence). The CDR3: CAWSVARGGPGGMNTEAFF. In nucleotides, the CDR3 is TGTGCCTGGAGTGTAGCCCGAGGGGGCCCGGGCGGGATGAACACTGAAGCTTTCTTT. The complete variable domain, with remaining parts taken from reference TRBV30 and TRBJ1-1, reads SQTIHQWPATLVQPVGSPLSLECTVEGTSNPNLYWYRQAAGRGLQLLFYSVGIGQISSEVPQNLSASRPQDRQFILSSKKLLLSDSGFYLCAWSVARGGPGGMNTEAFFGQGTRLTVV.

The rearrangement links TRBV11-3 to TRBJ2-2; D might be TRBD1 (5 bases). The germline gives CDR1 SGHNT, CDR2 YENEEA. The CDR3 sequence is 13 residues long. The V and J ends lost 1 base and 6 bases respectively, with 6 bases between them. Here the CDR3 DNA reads TGTGCCAGCAGCTTAGCAGGGTCCGGGGAGCTGTTTTTT. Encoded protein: CASSLAGSGELFF.

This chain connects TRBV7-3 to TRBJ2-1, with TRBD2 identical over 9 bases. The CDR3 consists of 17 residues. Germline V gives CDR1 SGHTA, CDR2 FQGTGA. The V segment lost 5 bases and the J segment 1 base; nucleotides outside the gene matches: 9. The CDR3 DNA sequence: TGTGCCAGCAGCCCCCGCCGCGGGGGGGCTTCCTACAATGAGCAGTTCTTC. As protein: CASSPRRGGASYNEQFF. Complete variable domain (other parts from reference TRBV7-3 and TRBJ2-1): GAGVSQTPSNKVTEKGKYVELRCDPISGHTALYWYRQSLGQGPEFLIYFQGTGAADDSGLPNDRFFAVRPEGSVSTLKIQRTERGDSAVYLCASSPRRGGASYNEQFFGPGTRLTVL.

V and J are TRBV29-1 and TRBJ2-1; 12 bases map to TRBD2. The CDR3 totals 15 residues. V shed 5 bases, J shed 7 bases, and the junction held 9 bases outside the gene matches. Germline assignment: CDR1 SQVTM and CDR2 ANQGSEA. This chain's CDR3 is CSVSPLAGGLNEQFF. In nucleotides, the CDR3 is TGCAGCGTTTCCCCACTAGCGGGGGGCCTGAATGAGCAGTTCTTC.

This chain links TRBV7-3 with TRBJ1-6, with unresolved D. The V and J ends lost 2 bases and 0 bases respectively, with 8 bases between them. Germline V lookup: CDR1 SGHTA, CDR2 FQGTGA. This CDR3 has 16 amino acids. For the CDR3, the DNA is TGTGCCAGCAGCTTACCCAACTCCTCCTATAATTCACCCCTCCACTTT. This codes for CASSLPNSSYNSPLHF.

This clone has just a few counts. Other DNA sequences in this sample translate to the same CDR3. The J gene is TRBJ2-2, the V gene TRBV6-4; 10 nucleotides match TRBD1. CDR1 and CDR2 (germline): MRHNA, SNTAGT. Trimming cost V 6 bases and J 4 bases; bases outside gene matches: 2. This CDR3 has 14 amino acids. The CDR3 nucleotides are TGTGCCAGCAGCCGGGACAGGGGCACCGGGGAGCTGTTTTTT. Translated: CASSRDRGTGELFF.

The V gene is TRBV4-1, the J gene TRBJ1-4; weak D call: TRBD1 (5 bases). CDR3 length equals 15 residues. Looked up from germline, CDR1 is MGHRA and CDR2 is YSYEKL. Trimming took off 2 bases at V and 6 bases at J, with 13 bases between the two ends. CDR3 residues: CASSQNGGLDEKLFF. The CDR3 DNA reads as TGCGCCAGCAGCCAAAATGGGGGACTCGATGAAAAACTGTTTTTT.

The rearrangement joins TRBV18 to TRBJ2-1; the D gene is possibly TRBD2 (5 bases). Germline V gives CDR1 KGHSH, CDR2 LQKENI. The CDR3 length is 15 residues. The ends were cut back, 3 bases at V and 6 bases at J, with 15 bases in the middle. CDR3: CASSPEVLLSNEQFF. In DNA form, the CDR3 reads TGTGCCAGCTCACCGGAGGTACTTTTATCCAATGAGCAGTTCTTC.

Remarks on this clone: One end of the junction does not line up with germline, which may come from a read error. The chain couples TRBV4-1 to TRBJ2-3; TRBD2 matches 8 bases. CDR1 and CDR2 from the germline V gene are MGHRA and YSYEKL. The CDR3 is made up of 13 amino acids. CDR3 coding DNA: TGCGCCAGCAGCCAAGATAGTACGGGGGGGCCCCATTTT. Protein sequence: CASSQDSTGGPHF.

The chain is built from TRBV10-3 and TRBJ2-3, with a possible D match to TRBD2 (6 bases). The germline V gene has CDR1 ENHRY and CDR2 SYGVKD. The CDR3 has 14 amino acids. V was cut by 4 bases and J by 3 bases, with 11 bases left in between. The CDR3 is CAISAGAKTDTQYF. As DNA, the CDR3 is TGTGCCATCAGTGCGGGAGCGAAAACAGATACGCAGTATTTT.

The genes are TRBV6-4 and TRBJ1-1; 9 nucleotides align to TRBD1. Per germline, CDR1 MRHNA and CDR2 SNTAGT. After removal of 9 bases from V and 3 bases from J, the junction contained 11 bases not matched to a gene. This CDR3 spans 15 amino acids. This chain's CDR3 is CARITGGAPDTEAFF. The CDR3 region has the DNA TGTGCCAGGATAACAGGGGGCGCCCCGGACACTGAAGCTTTCTTT.

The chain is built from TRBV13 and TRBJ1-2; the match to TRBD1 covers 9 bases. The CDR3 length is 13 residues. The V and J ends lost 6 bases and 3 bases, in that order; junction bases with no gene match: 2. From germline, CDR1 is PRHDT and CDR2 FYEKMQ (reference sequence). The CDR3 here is CASRDRGDYGYTF. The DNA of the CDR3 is TGTGCCAGCAGAGACAGGGGGGACTATGGCTACACCTTC.

In DNA form, the CDR3 reads TGTGCCAGCAGTGGGGAGGCGCGGACCGGGGAGCTGTTTTTT. As protein: CASSGEARTGELFF. J is TRBJ2-2 and V is TRBV28; TRBD2 is a possible D gene (6 bases). Trimming stripped 5 bases from V and 5 bases from J, with 12 bases between. This CDR3 is built from 14 residues. Germline V gene lookup returns CDR1 MDHEN and CDR2 SYDVKM.

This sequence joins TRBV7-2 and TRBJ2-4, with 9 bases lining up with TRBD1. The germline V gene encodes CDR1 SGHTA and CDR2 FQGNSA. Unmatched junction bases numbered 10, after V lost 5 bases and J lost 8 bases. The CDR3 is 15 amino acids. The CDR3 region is CASSAGTGSGDIQYF. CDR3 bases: TGTGCCAGCAGCGCAGGGACAGGGAGTGGGGACATTCAGTACTTC.